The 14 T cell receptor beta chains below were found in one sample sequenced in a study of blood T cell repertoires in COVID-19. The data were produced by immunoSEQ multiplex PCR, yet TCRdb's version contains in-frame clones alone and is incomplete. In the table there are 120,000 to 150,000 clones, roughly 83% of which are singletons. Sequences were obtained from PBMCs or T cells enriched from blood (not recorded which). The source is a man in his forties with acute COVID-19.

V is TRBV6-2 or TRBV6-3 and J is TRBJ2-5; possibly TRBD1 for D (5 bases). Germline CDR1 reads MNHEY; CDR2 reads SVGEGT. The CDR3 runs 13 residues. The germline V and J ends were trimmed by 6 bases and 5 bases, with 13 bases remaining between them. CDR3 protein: CASSDTPGETQYF. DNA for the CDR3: TGTGCCAGCAGCGATACCCCAGGGGAGACCCAGTACTTC.

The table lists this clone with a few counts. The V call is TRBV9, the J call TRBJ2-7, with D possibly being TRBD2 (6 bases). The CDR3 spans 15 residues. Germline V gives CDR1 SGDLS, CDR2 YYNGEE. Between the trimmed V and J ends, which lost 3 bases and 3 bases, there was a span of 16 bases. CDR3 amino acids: CASSAGAGINYEQYF. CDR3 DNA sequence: TGTGCCAGCAGCGCGGGTGCGGGGATCAACTACGAGCAGTACTTC.

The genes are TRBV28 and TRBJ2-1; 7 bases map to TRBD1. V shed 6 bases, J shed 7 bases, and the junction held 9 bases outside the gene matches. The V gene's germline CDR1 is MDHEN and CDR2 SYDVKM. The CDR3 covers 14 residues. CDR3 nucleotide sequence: TGTGCCAGCAGGTCAGAGACAGGGAGAAATGAGCAGTTCTTC. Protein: CASRSETGRNEQFF.

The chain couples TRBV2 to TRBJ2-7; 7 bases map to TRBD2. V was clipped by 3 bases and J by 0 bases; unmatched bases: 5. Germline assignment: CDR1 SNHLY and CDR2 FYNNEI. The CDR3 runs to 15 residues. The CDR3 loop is CASSERGRSSYEQYF. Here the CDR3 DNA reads TGTGCCAGCAGTGAGCGGGGGAGAAGCTCCTACGAGCAGTACTTC. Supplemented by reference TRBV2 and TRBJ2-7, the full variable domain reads EPEVTQTPSHQVTQMGQEVILRCVPISNHLYFYWYRQILGQKVEFLVSFYNNEISEKSEIFDDQFSVERPDGSNFTLKIRSTKLEDSAMYFCASSERGRSSYEQYFGPGTRLTVT.

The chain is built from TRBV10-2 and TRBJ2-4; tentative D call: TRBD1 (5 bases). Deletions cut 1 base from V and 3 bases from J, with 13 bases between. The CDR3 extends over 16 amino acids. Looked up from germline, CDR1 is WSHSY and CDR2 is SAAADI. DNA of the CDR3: TGCGCCAGCAGTGAGTGGGGCCCAGTTAACAAAAACATTCAGTACTTC. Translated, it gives CASSEWGPVNKNIQYF.

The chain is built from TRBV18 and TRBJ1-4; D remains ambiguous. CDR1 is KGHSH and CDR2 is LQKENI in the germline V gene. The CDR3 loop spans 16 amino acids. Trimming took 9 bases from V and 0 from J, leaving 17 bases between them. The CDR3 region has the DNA TGTGCCAGTTCCGAGGGAGCCCCAGCAACTAATGAAAAACTGTTTTTT. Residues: CASSEGAPATNEKLFF. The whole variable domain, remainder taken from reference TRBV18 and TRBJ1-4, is NAGVMQNPRHLVRRRGQEARLRCSPMKGHSHVYWYRQLPEEGLKFMVYLQKENIIDESGMPKERFSAEFPKEGPSILRIQQVVRGDSAAYFCASSEGAPATNEKLFFGSGTQLSVL.

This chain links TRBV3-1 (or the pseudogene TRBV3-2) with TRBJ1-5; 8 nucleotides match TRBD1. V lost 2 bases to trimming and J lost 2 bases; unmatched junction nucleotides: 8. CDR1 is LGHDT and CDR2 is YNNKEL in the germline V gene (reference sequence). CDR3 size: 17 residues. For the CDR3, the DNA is TGTGCCAGCAGCCAACGCCAGACAGGGGACGGCAATCAGCCCCAGCATTTT. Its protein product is CASSQRQTGDGNQPQHF.

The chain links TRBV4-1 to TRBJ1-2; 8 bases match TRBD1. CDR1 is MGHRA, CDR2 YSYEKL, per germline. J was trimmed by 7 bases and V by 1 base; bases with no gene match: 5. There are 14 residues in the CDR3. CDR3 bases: TGCGCCAGCAGCCAAGTAGTACAGGGGGGTGGCTACACCTTC. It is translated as CASSQVVQGGGYTF.

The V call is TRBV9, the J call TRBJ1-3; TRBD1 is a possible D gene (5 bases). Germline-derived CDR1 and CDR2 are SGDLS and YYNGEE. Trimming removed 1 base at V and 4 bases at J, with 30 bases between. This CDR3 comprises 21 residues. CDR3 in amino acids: CASSVSGHQGPELGLGNTIYF. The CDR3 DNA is TGTGCCAGCAGCGTATCGGGCCACCAGGGCCCAGAGTTAGGGCTAGGAAACACCATATATTTT.

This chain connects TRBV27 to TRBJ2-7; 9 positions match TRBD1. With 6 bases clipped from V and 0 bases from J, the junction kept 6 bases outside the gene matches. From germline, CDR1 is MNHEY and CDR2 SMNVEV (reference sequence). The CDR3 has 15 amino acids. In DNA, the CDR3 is TGTGCCAGCAGCCCCGGGACAGGGTTCTCCTACGAGCAGTACTTC. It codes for CASSPGTGFSYEQYF.

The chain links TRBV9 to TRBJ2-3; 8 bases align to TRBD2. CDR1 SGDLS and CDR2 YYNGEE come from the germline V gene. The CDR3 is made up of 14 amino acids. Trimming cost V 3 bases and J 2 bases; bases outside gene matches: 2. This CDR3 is CASSEREFTDTQYF. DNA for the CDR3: TGTGCCAGCAGCGAGCGGGAGTTCACAGATACGCAGTATTTT.

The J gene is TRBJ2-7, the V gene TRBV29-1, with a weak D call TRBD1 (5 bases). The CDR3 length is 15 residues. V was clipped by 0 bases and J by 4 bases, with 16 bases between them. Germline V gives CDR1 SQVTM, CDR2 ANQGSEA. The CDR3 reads CSVEDQQGFVYEQYF. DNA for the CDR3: TGCAGCGTTGAAGATCAGCAGGGTTTCGTTTACGAGCAGTACTTC.

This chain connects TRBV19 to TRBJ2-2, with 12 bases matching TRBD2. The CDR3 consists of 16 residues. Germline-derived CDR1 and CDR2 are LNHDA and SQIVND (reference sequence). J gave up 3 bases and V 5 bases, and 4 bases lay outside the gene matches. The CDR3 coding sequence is TGTGCCAGTAGTTCCCGACTAGCGGGAGACACCGGGGAGCTGTTTTTT. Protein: CASSSRLAGDTGELFF. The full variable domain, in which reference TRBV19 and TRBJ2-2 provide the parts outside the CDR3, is DGGITQSPKYLFRKEGQNVTLSCEQNLNHDAMYWYRQDPGQGLRLIYYSQIVNDFQKGDIAEGYSVSREKKESFPLTVTSAQKNPTAFYLCASSSRLAGDTGELFFGEGSRLTVL.

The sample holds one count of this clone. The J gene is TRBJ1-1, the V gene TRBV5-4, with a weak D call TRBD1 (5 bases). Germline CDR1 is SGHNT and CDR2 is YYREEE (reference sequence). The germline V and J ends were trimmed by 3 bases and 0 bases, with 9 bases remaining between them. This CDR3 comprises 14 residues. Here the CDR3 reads CASSSRVVNTEAFF. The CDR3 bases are TGTGCCAGCAGCTCCAGGGTTGTGAACACTGAAGCTTTCTTT.